The following is a T cell receptor beta chain sequence with its context. Antigen specificity is unknown. Clones were sequenced by immunoSEQ multiplex PCR, and TCRdb holds only the in-frame ones, with some missing. The table lists roughly 150,000 clones, approximately 91% of them singletons. This sample stems from a study of T cell responses to AZD1222 COVID-19 vaccine. Points from the study as a whole: With dominance at 160-218 and 743-854, vaccine-associated CD4 TCRs spanned spike. Once two AZD1222 doses were given, Spike-specific TCR breadth and depth went up. There were mostly white British donors and more females than males, and clonal diversity was possibly underestimated.

Germline lookup yields CDR1 SGHTA and CDR2 FQGNSA. The CDR3 loop spans 16 amino acids. Trimming took off 5 bases at V and 4 bases at J, with 20 bases between the two ends. The source material was peripheral blood, sampled 28 days after the second AZD1222 dose. The sequence came from an adult who received the AZD1222 COVID-19 vaccine. The chain couples TRBV7-2 to TRBJ1-2; D might be TRBD1 (6 bases). The CDR3 loop reads CASSPRRGGASYGYTF. The CDR3 DNA reads as TGTGCCAGCAGCCCCCGTAGAGGGGGGGCGAGCTATGGCTACACCTTC.